The clone carrying this T cell receptor beta chain has ten or more counts. Its antigen remains unknown. RNA transcripts gave rise to amplified TCR beta CDR3 regions. The HTBI set primed first-round TCR CDR3 RT-PCR. TCRdb redid the calling of the multiplex PCR reads with MiXCR, one entry per CDR3 protein. This table has 300,000 to 450,000 distinct CDR3 sequences, under 15% appearing once. The source of the sample is a study of T cells in Graves' hyperthyroidism and ophthalmopathy. Study-level findings and limits: Most clonotypes expanded in the thyroid (above 0.001) were also present in blood.

The CDR3 contains 15 residues. V shed 7 bases and J shed 2 bases, with 16 bases lying between them. The V gene's germline CDR1 is SEHNR and CDR2 FQNEAQ (reference sequence). Sequencing input: blood. This chain connects TRBV7-9 to TRBJ2-3, with a tentative D call TRBD2 (6 bases). The clonotype originates from a woman aged 18 to 35 with Graves' hyperthyroidism. CDR3 protein: CASTHGGYNTDTQYF. The CDR3 DNA follows: TGTGCCAGCACCCACGGGGGTTACAACACAGATACGCAGTATTTT. The full variable domain, completed using reference TRBV7-9 and TRBJ2-3, is DTGVSQNPRHKITKRGQNVTFRCDPISEHNRLYWYRQTLGQGPEFLTYFQNEAQLEKSRLLSDRFSAERPKGSFSTLEIQRTEQGDSAMYLCASTHGGYNTDTQYFGPGTRLTVL.